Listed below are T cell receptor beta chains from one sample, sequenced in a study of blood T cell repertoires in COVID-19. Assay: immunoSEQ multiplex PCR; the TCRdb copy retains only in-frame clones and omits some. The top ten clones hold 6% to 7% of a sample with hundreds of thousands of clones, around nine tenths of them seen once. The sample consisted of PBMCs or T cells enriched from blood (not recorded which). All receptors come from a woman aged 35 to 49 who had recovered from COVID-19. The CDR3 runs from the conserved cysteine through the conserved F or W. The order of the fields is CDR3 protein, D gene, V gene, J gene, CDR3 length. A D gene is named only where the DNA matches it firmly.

CDR3 protein: CASTPDRGLNQPQHF
D gene: TRBD1
V gene: TRBV19
J gene: TRBJ1-5
CDR3 length: 15

CDR3 protein: CASGTPGFNEQFF
D gene: .
V gene: TRBV5-1
J gene: TRBJ2-1
CDR3 length: 13

CDR3 protein: CASSSGLAGDTQYF
D gene: TRBD2
V gene: TRBV27
J gene: TRBJ2-3
CDR3 length: 14

CDR3 protein: CASSYSTGQSPLHF
D gene: TRBD1
V gene: TRBV6-5
J gene: TRBJ1-6
CDR3 length: 14

CDR3 protein: CASSLALAATNEQFF
D gene: TRBD2
V gene: TRBV5-4
J gene: TRBJ2-1
CDR3 length: 15

CDR3 protein: CASKQPANYGYTF
D gene: .
V gene: TRBV6-5
J gene: TRBJ1-2
CDR3 length: 13

CDR3 protein: CASTKGGGTSGLQETQYF
D gene: TRBD2
V gene: TRBV2
J gene: TRBJ2-5
CDR3 length: 18

CDR3 protein: CASSPDRGRETQYF
D gene: TRBD1
V gene: TRBV7-9
J gene: TRBJ2-5
CDR3 length: 14

CDR3 protein: CATSRGGSSGSYNEQFF
D gene: .
V gene: TRBV15
J gene: TRBJ2-1
CDR3 length: 17

CDR3 protein: CASSVGGSGDQPQHF
D gene: .
V gene: TRBV9
J gene: TRBJ1-5
CDR3 length: 15

CDR3 protein: CASSFSAYGQRQPQHF
D gene: .
V gene: TRBV28
J gene: TRBJ1-5
CDR3 length: 16

CDR3 protein: CASSLRSAYEQYF
D gene: .
V gene: TRBV12-3/TRBV12-4
J gene: TRBJ2-7
CDR3 length: 13

CDR3 protein: CASSSGQGDEKKLFF
D gene: TRBD1
V gene: TRBV5-1
J gene: TRBJ1-4
CDR3 length: 15

CDR3 protein: CASSQEFTGGRTDTQYF
D gene: TRBD1
V gene: TRBV4-3
J gene: TRBJ2-3
CDR3 length: 17

CDR3 protein: CASSFLGRGHYEQYF
D gene: TRBD2
V gene: TRBV27
J gene: TRBJ2-7
CDR3 length: 15

CDR3 protein: CASSLLNQPQHF
D gene: .
V gene: TRBV28
J gene: TRBJ1-5
CDR3 length: 12

CDR3 protein: CASSLTGVATEAFF
D gene: TRBD1
V gene: TRBV5-6
J gene: TRBJ1-1
CDR3 length: 14

CDR3 protein: CASSRGTGLYGYTF
D gene: .
V gene: TRBV19
J gene: TRBJ1-2
CDR3 length: 14

CDR3 protein: CASSLGQGPSSGNTIYF
D gene: .
V gene: TRBV7-2
J gene: TRBJ1-3
CDR3 length: 17

CDR3 protein: CASSARDKNEAFF
D gene: .
V gene: TRBV19
J gene: TRBJ1-1
CDR3 length: 13

CDR3 protein: CASRTGVSVSHEQFF
D gene: .
V gene: TRBV28
J gene: TRBJ2-1
CDR3 length: 15

CDR3 protein: CASSSAGTGTYEQYF
D gene: TRBD1
V gene: TRBV19
J gene: TRBJ2-7
CDR3 length: 15

CDR3 protein: CASSLIENFGYTF
D gene: .
V gene: TRBV19
J gene: TRBJ1-2
CDR3 length: 13

CDR3 protein: CASSRSRANTGELFF
D gene: .
V gene: TRBV7-2
J gene: TRBJ2-2
CDR3 length: 15

CDR3 protein: CASRPLEDTQYF
D gene: .
V gene: TRBV12-3/TRBV12-4
J gene: TRBJ2-3
CDR3 length: 12

CDR3 protein: CASSPTGTVNYGYTF
D gene: TRBD1
V gene: TRBV18
J gene: TRBJ1-2
CDR3 length: 15

CDR3 protein: CASSFFAPVVAGVLNEQFF
D gene: TRBD2
V gene: TRBV5-6
J gene: TRBJ2-1
CDR3 length: 19

CDR3 protein: CSASGPDEQFF
D gene: .
V gene: TRBV20-1
J gene: TRBJ2-1
CDR3 length: 11

CDR3 protein: CASSPDRGRGSGYTF
D gene: TRBD1
V gene: TRBV5-4
J gene: TRBJ1-2
CDR3 length: 15

CDR3 protein: CASSPDGLAGGPVDREQYF
D gene: TRBD2
V gene: TRBV3-1/TRBV3-2
J gene: TRBJ2-7
CDR3 length: 19

CDR3 protein: CASSGHLGASGHNEQFF
D gene: TRBD2
V gene: TRBV27
J gene: TRBJ2-1
CDR3 length: 17

CDR3 protein: CATSRDRAGAGEPQHF
D gene: .
V gene: TRBV15
J gene: TRBJ1-5
CDR3 length: 16

CDR3 protein: CASSHPGGREQETQYF
D gene: TRBD1
V gene: TRBV14
J gene: TRBJ2-5
CDR3 length: 16

CDR3 protein: CASSLDRDETQYF
D gene: .
V gene: TRBV7-8
J gene: TRBJ2-5
CDR3 length: 13

CDR3 protein: CASSSGLVEQFF
D gene: TRBD2
V gene: TRBV27
J gene: TRBJ2-1
CDR3 length: 12